This is a list of T cell receptor beta chains from one sample in a study of molecular identifiers for immune sequencing clone quantification. In TCRdb, the PCR reads were re-called with MiXCR into one record per CDR3 protein. The sample shows more than 450,000 distinct CDR3 sequences, around a fifth of them seen only once. Sequencing input: naive CD8+ T cells from blood, with Jurkat cell RNA spiked in. The receptors derive from a human donor in good health. Some libraries in this study had Jurkat cell RNA spiked in. The CDR3 runs from the conserved cysteine through the conserved F or W. A D gene is named only where the DNA matches it firmly. Some rows mark clone size as missing; the rest say once, few, many or name a class of expanded clone.

len: 15; j_gene: TRBJ1-6; abundance: many; v_gene: TRBV2; d_gene: -; CDR3nt: TGTGCCAGCAGTGGGTCAGTTGACTATAATTCACCCCTCCACTTT; CDR3aa: CASSGSVDYNSPLHF
len: 13; j_gene: TRBJ2-3; abundance: once; v_gene: TRBV27; d_gene: -; CDR3nt: TGTGCCAGCTCCCAACAGGGCACAGATACGCAGTATTTT; CDR3aa: CASSQQGTDTQYF
len: 13; j_gene: TRBJ2-7; abundance: -; v_gene: TRBV20-1; d_gene: -; CDR3nt: TGCAGTGCTAGGGAACAGAACTCCTACGAGCAGTACTTC; CDR3aa: CSAREQNSYEQYF
len: 14; j_gene: TRBJ1-4; abundance: -; v_gene: TRBV12-3/TRBV12-4; d_gene: -; CDR3nt: TGTGCCAGCAGTCGCTCAGGGCCTACTGAAAAACTGTTTTTT; CDR3aa: CASSRSGPTEKLFF
len: 17; j_gene: TRBJ2-1; abundance: many; v_gene: TRBV12-3/TRBV12-4; d_gene: TRBD2; CDR3nt: TGTGCCAGCAGCGATGGACTAGCGGGGTATTCCTACAATGAGCAGTTCTTC; CDR3aa: CASSDGLAGYSYNEQFF
len: 11; j_gene: TRBJ2-1; abundance: -; v_gene: TRBV6-6; d_gene: -; CDR3nt: TGTGCCAGCTCCTGTCAGGATGAGCAGTTCTTC; CDR3aa: CASSCQDEQFF
len: 14; j_gene: TRBJ2-5; abundance: many; v_gene: TRBV7-9; d_gene: -; CDR3nt: TGTGCCAGCAGCTTAGTGACGGTAGAAGAGACCCAGTACTTC; CDR3aa: CASSLVTVEETQYF
len: 14; j_gene: TRBJ2-1; abundance: few; v_gene: TRBV24-1; d_gene: -; CDR3nt: TGTGCCACCAGTGGTTTAAGGGGGGACAATGAGCAGTTCTTC; CDR3aa: CATSGLRGDNEQFF
len: 11; j_gene: TRBJ2-1; abundance: -; v_gene: TRBV29-1; d_gene: -; CDR3nt: TGCAGCGGACGACTGGCCAATGAGCAGTTCTTC; CDR3aa: CSGRLANEQFF
len: 14; j_gene: TRBJ2-7; abundance: few; v_gene: TRBV7-2; d_gene: -; CDR3nt: TGTGCCAGCAGCTTACCTATGAGGTCTTACGAGCAGTACTTC; CDR3aa: CASSLPMRSYEQYF
len: 13; j_gene: TRBJ1-5; abundance: -; v_gene: TRBV6-6; d_gene: -; CDR3nt: TGTGCCAGCAGCCACGGAGGAGATCAGCCCCAGCATTTT; CDR3aa: CASSHGGDQPQHF
len: 16; j_gene: TRBJ2-7; abundance: few; v_gene: TRBV4-1; d_gene: TRBD1; CDR3nt: TGCGCCAGCAGCCAAGGGCCCGGGACAGTGAACTACGAGCAGTACTTC; CDR3aa: CASSQGPGTVNYEQYF
len: 13; j_gene: TRBJ1-1; abundance: many; v_gene: TRBV29-1; d_gene: -; CDR3nt: TGCAGCGTTCGAGAGGGGACCTACACTGAAGCTTTCTTT; CDR3aa: CSVREGTYTEAFF
len: 15; j_gene: TRBJ2-2; abundance: -; v_gene: TRBV4-3; d_gene: -; CDR3nt: TGCGCCAGCAGCCAAGATTGGGGGGCTTCGGGGGAGCTGTTTTTT; CDR3aa: CASSQDWGASGELFF
len: 17; j_gene: TRBJ2-6; abundance: many; v_gene: TRBV20-1; d_gene: TRBD1; CDR3nt: TGCAGTGCTACTTCCGGGACAGACAACTCTGGGGCCAACGTCCTGACTTTC; CDR3aa: CSATSGTDNSGANVLTF
len: 16; j_gene: TRBJ2-3; abundance: -; v_gene: TRBV9; d_gene: TRBD2; CDR3nt: TGTGCCAGCAGCCCCAGCGGGGCGGGTATCACAGATACGCGGTATTTT; CDR3aa: CASSPSGAGITDTRYF
len: 15; j_gene: TRBJ1-1; abundance: many; v_gene: TRBV30; d_gene: -; CDR3nt: TGTGCCTGGAGTGGACCGGGACGGAAGGGGCCTGAAGCTTTCTTT; CDR3aa: CAWSGPGRKGPEAFF
len: 13; j_gene: TRBJ1-1; abundance: many; v_gene: TRBV20-1; d_gene: -; CDR3nt: TGCAGTGCTAGAGATGGTCTGAACACTGAAGCTTTCTTT; CDR3aa: CSARDGLNTEAFF
len: 20; j_gene: TRBJ2-7; abundance: -; v_gene: TRBV7-9; d_gene: -; CDR3nt: TGTGCCAGCAGCTTAGTTATTAGGACTGGCGGGCCTTCCAGCTCCTACGAGCAGTACTTC; CDR3aa: CASSLVIRTGGPSSSYEQYF
len: 15; j_gene: TRBJ1-4; abundance: -; v_gene: TRBV4-3; d_gene: TRBD1; CDR3nt: TGCGCCAGCAGCCAAGACACAGGGGAAGATGAAAAACTGTTTTTT; CDR3aa: CASSQDTGEDEKLFF
len: 16; j_gene: TRBJ1-2; abundance: -; v_gene: TRBV9; d_gene: TRBD1; CDR3nt: TGTGCCAGCAGCGAGCCGGGACAGGAATTTAACTATGGCTACACCTTC; CDR3aa: CASSEPGQEFNYGYTF
len: 12; j_gene: TRBJ1-1; abundance: many; v_gene: TRBV5-6; d_gene: -; CDR3nt: TGTGCCAGCAGCTTGGACAGCACTGAAGCTTTCTTT; CDR3aa: CASSLDSTEAFF
len: 17; j_gene: TRBJ1-6; abundance: many; v_gene: TRBV15; d_gene: TRBD1; CDR3nt: TGTGCCACCAGCAGATCCAGGGGGCGGACCTATAATTCACCCCTCCACTTT; CDR3aa: CATSRSRGRTYNSPLHF
len: 13; j_gene: TRBJ2-1; abundance: -; v_gene: TRBV27; d_gene: -; CDR3nt: TGTGCCAGCAGTTCCTCGGGGGCCTATGAGCAGTTCTTC; CDR3aa: CASSSSGAYEQFF
len: 14; j_gene: TRBJ1-4; abundance: -; v_gene: TRBV9; d_gene: -; CDR3nt: TGTGCCAGCAGCCCTCGATCTGGTGATGAAAAACTGTTTTTT; CDR3aa: CASSPRSGDEKLFF